These 15 T cell receptor beta chains were sequenced from one sample in a study of cytomegalovirus exposure and HLA in healthy donors. Both 60 Vbeta primers and 13 Jbeta primers went into the PCR. Assay used: immunoSEQ multiplex PCR; TCRdb lists only in-frame clones, some missing. Among 45,000 to 70,000 clones listed, roughly 85% were seen once. Sequenced input: PBMCs. The receptor set was obtained from a man in his thirties or forties in good health and CMV-seronegative.

The chain links TRBV7-8 to TRBJ2-1, with 7 positions matching TRBD2. The CDR3 has 17 amino acids. Germline V gene data show CDR1 as SGHVS and CDR2 as FQNEAQ. The J segment lost 0 bases and the V segment lost 1 base, leaving 6 bases of the junction unmatched. CDR3 DNA sequence: TGTGCCAGCAGCTTAGGAGGCGGGGGAAGCTCCTACAATGAGCAGTTCTTC. Protein: CASSLGGGGSSYNEQFF.

V is TRBV19 and J is TRBJ1-5, with unresolved D. V lost 3 bases and J 1 base, leaving 7 bases between the germline ends. The germline CDR1 and CDR2 sequences are LNHDA and SQIVND (reference sequence). This CDR3 spans 14 amino acids. Here the CDR3 reads CASSMHGSNQPQHF. DNA of the CDR3: TGTGCCAGTAGTATGCATGGCAGCAATCAGCCCCAGCATTTT.

V usage is TRBV28 and J usage is TRBJ2-7; D may be TRBD2 (6 bases). Trimming took off 5 bases at V and 0 bases at J, with 23 bases between the two ends. This CDR3 has 18 amino acids. Germline V gene lookup returns CDR1 MDHEN and CDR2 SYDVKM. The CDR3 sequence is CASSPTPHGTPSSYEQYF. Here the CDR3 DNA reads TGTGCCAGCAGTCCGACCCCCCACGGGACTCCCAGCTCCTACGAGCAGTACTTC.

The rearrangement uses TRBV6-1 and TRBJ2-1, with TRBD1 as a possible D gene (5 bases). Germline V gives CDR1 MNHNS, CDR2 SASEGT. The CDR3 totals 14 residues. V lost 9 bases to trimming and J lost 7 bases, with 19 bases between them. The CDR3 DNA reads TGTGCCAGTGGGGCGGTTACCCTAAGAAATGAGCAGTTCTTC. This sequence encodes CASGAVTLRNEQFF.

The gene calls are TRBV7-9 and TRBJ1-1; a possible D gene is TRBD1 (5 bases). CDR3 length: 15 amino acids. The ends were cut back, 4 bases at V and 0 bases at J, with 12 bases in the middle. Looked up from germline, CDR1 is SEHNR and CDR2 is FQNEAQ (reference sequence). The CDR3 protein is CASSSERQMNTEAFF. Here the CDR3 DNA reads TGTGCCAGCAGCTCCGAACGACAGATGAACACTGAAGCTTTCTTT.

This clone showed up just a few times. The rearrangement uses TRBV10-3 and TRBJ1-5; 12 nucleotides line up with TRBD1. The CDR3 covers 14 residues. J was trimmed by 7 bases and V by 6 bases; bases with no gene match: 4. Germline V gives CDR1 ENHRY, CDR2 SYGVKD. CDR3 residues: CAISPGQGAQPQHF. The CDR3 bases are TGTGCCATCAGCCCGGGACAGGGGGCGCAGCCCCAGCATTTT.

This chain joins TRBV7-9 and TRBJ1-2; weak D call: TRBD1 (6 bases). Germline V lookup: CDR1 SEHNR, CDR2 FQNEAQ (reference sequence). The CDR3 runs to 15 residues. V lost 4 bases and J 5 bases, leaving 17 bases between the germline ends. The chain's CDR3 is CASSSRTESGYGYTF. In DNA form, the CDR3 reads TGTGCCAGCAGCTCCAGGACAGAATCCGGGTATGGCTACACCTTC.

The chain has TRBV18 and TRBJ2-7, with D perhaps matching TRBD2 (5 bases). V was cut by 1 base and J by 6 bases, with 7 bases left in between. The germline V gene encodes CDR1 KGHSH and CDR2 LQKENI. This CDR3 region has 12 residues. CDR3 bases: TGTGCCAGCTCACCACAGGGAGTCGAGCAGTACTTC. It codes for CASSPQGVEQYF.

The chain couples TRBV6-5 to TRBJ2-7; possibly TRBD1 for D (5 bases). CDR1 and CDR2 from the germline V gene are MNHEY and SVGAGI. Trimming shortened V by 4 bases and J by 5 bases, and 9 bases separated the two germline ends. The CDR3 has 12 amino acids. CDR3 protein: CASSSRANEQYF. CDR3 DNA: TGTGCCAGCAGTTCCAGGGCTAACGAGCAGTACTTC.

The chain has TRBV2 and TRBJ1-1; TRBD1 might be the D (6 bases). The CDR3 is made up of 17 amino acids. Looked up from germline, CDR1 is SNHLY and CDR2 is FYNNEI. Trimming pared 4 bases from V and 0 bases from J, leaving 18 bases between. The CDR3 coding sequence is TGTGCCAGCAGTGCAAGAAGGGGGGGGGTGATGAACACTGAAGCTTTCTTT. Its translation: CASSARRGGVMNTEAFF.

The chain couples TRBV10-1 to TRBJ1-2; 9 nucleotides align to TRBD1. The ends lost 6 bases at V and 4 bases at J; junction bases unmatched: 9. Germline-derived CDR1 and CDR2 are WNHNN and SYGVQD (reference sequence). This CDR3 is built from 15 residues. As DNA, the CDR3 is TGCGCCAGCAGGGTGGACAGGGGACGAGTCTATGGCTACACCTTC. Its protein is CASRVDRGRVYGYTF.

The rearrangement uses TRBV7-2 and TRBJ1-1, with 8 bases fitting TRBD1. V shed 0 bases and J 10 bases; nucleotides not matched to a gene: 4. The CDR3 runs 13 residues. Germline values: CDR1 SGHTA, CDR2 FQGNSA. Written as DNA, the CDR3 is TGTGCCAGCAGCTTAGCTGGACAGGGCACAGCTTTCTTT. Encoded protein: CASSLAGQGTAFF.

The gene calls are TRBV5-6 and TRBJ1-2; a weak D match, TRBD1 (5 bases). CDR1 is SGHDT, CDR2 YYEEEE, per germline. V lost 0 bases to trimming and J lost 4 bases, with 16 bases between them. The CDR3 length is 16 residues. CDR3 residues: CASSLASGHSGYGYTF. The DNA for the CDR3 is TGTGCCAGCAGCTTGGCTTCAGGGCACTCTGGCTATGGCTACACCTTC. The full variable domain, in which reference TRBV5-6 and TRBJ1-2 provide the parts outside the CDR3, is DAGVTQSPTHLIKTRGQQVTLRCSPKSGHDTVSWYQQALGQGPQFIFQYYEEEERQRGNFPDRFSGHQFPNYSSELNVNALLLGDSALYLCASSLASGHSGYGYTFGSGTRLTVV.

The chain is built from TRBV5-4 and TRBJ2-6; D gene ambiguous. Looked up from germline, CDR1 is SGHNT and CDR2 is YYREEE (reference sequence). V gave up 8 bases and J gave up 0 bases, with 9 bases separating them. This CDR3 comprises 14 residues. In DNA, the CDR3 is TGTGCCAGTCAGGCCTACTCTGGGGCCAACGTCCTGACTTTC. Its translation is CASQAYSGANVLTF.

A single count supports this clone. The V gene is TRBV6-5, the J gene TRBJ1-1, with D hard to call. This CDR3 has 15 residues. Germline CDR1 and CDR2: MNHEY and SVGAGI. V gave up 4 bases and J gave up 5 bases, with 17 bases separating them. This CDR3 is CASSWASGESTEAFF. CDR3 nucleotide sequence: TGTGCCAGCAGTTGGGCGTCCGGGGAGAGTACTGAAGCTTTCTTT.